The 15 T cell receptor beta chains presented below share a single source sample, sequenced in a study of identical twins. A single record per CDR3 protein comes from TCRdb applying MiXCR to the 5' RACE reads. Among 400,000 to 550,000 distinct CDR3 sequences listed, roughly 13% were seen once. This sample also appeared in a second study, on yellow fever vaccine responses in identical twins.

Specimen: CD4+ T cells sorted from blood. These receptors were collected from a woman aged 18-29 years in good health.

V is TRBV14 and J is TRBJ2-7, with 7 bases identical to TRBD1. From germline, CDR1 is SGHDN and CDR2 FVKESK. After removal of 2 bases from V and 1 base from J, the junction contained 5 bases not matched to a gene. The CDR3 is 15 residues long. The CDR3: CASSQQPGQSYEQYF. DNA of the CDR3: TGTGCCAGCAGCCAACAACCGGGACAGTCCTACGAGCAGTACTTC. The whole variable domain, remainder taken from reference TRBV14 and TRBJ2-7, is EAGVTQFPSHSVIEKGQTVTLRCDPISGHDNLYWYRRVMGKEIKFLLHFVKESKQDESGMPNNRFLAERTGGTYSTLKVQPAELEDSGVYFCASSQQPGQSYEQYFGPGTRLTVT.

The chain combines TRBV3-1 with TRBJ2-5; no reliable D call. This CDR3 region has 15 residues. V was pared by 0 bases and J by 4 bases, with 12 bases between. CDR1 is LGHDT and CDR2 is YNNKEL in the germline V gene (reference sequence). The CDR3 sequence: CASSQDRMVGETQYF. Here the CDR3 DNA reads TGTGCCAGCAGCCAAGATCGGATGGTAGGAGAGACCCAGTACTTC.

The chain joins TRBV20-1 to TRBJ2-3; no clear D. Trimming pared 6 bases from V and 1 base from J, leaving 20 bases between. Germline CDR1 reads DFQATT; CDR2 reads SNEGSKA (reference sequence). The CDR3 is made up of 16 amino acids. The CDR3 protein is CSADATLRSGTDTQYF. The DNA for the CDR3 is TGCAGTGCCGACGCCACCTTACGGAGCGGCACAGATACGCAGTATTTT.

The table lists this clonotype with a few counts. V is TRBV9 and J is TRBJ2-1, with 8 bases fitting TRBD2. With 3 bases clipped from V and 3 bases from J, the junction kept 8 bases outside the gene matches. The CDR3 is made up of 16 amino acids. CDR1 and CDR2 from the germline V gene are SGDLS and YYNGEE. The CDR3 region has the DNA TGTGCCAGCAGCGAACTGGCGGGGGGCTACTACAATGAGCAGTTCTTC. This gives the protein CASSELAGGYYNEQFF.

This chain joins TRBV27 and TRBJ2-3, with unresolved D. V lost 2 bases to trimming and J lost 6 bases, with 9 bases between them. The CDR3 contains 13 residues. Germline values: CDR1 MNHEY, CDR2 SMNVEV (reference sequence). CDR3 bases: TGTGCCAGCAGTTTAGGATCGCTGGATACGCAGTATTTT. Its translation is CASSLGSLDTQYF.

The chain is built from TRBV5-1 and TRBJ2-4, with 7 bases aligning to TRBD2. This CDR3 comprises 17 residues. From germline, CDR1 is SGHRS and CDR2 YFSETQ. Trimming cost V 2 bases and J 0 bases; bases outside gene matches: 8. As DNA, the CDR3 is TGCGCCAGCAGCTTTTCCCCCCTAGCGGTAGCCAAAAACATTCAGTACTTC. Protein product: CASSFSPLAVAKNIQYF.

In its sample, this clonotype was seen many times. The genes are TRBV7-3 and TRBJ1-1; D unclear. Germline-derived CDR1 and CDR2 are SGHTA and FQGTGA. Trimming took off 2 bases at V and 0 bases at J, with 4 bases between the two ends. This CDR3 contains 13 residues. In nucleotides, the CDR3 is TGTGCCAGCAGCTTACGAATGAACACTGAAGCTTTCTTT. Translating gives CASSLRMNTEAFF.

This clonotype showed up just a few times. The rearrangement joins TRBV5-1 to TRBJ1-2; 7 bases agree with TRBD1. CDR3 length: 13 residues. V gave up 4 bases and J gave up 8 bases; unmatched junction bases: 8. Germline V gene data show CDR1 as SGHRS and CDR2 as YFSETQ. The CDR3 reads CASSPEGAGGYTF. CDR3 in DNA: TGCGCCAGCAGCCCAGAGGGGGCAGGAGGCTACACCTTC.

In its sample, this clonotype was seen many times. J is TRBJ2-1 and V is TRBV7-2; no firm D call. CDR1 is SGHTA, CDR2 FQGNSA, per germline. Trimming left V 6 bases short and J 2 bases short, with 5 bases between. The CDR3 contains 12 residues. DNA of the CDR3: TGTGCCAGCAGTTTGCCCTACAATGAGCAGTTCTTC. Residues: CASSLPYNEQFF.

This chain links TRBV5-4 with TRBJ2-7; D is possibly TRBD2 (5 bases). The V end was cut by 0 bases, the J end by 0 bases, with 13 bases between. The germline CDR1 and CDR2 sequences are SGHNT and YYREEE (reference sequence). The CDR3 loop spans 16 amino acids. In DNA, the CDR3 is TGTGCCAGCAGCTTGGTCGGGGTTACCGGCTCCTACGAGCAGTACTTC. Translating gives CASSLVGVTGSYEQYF.

The table lists this clonotype with a few counts. The genes are TRBV12-3 or TRBV12-4 and TRBJ2-3, with TRBD2 matching 15 bases. With 7 bases clipped from V and 6 bases from J, the junction kept 8 bases outside the gene matches. There are 16 residues in the CDR3. The CDR3 DNA reads as TGTGCCAGCAACCCGGGACTAGCGGGGGGACTGGATACGCAGTATTTT. Translation gives CASNPGLAGGLDTQYF.

This clonotype was counted only a few times. The chain couples TRBV9 to TRBJ2-5; TRBD2 matches 10 bases. The V gene end was trimmed by 4 bases and the J gene end by 5 bases; junction bases not matched to a gene: 14. The germline V gene has CDR1 SGDLS and CDR2 YYNGEE. The CDR3 is made up of 17 amino acids. The DNA of the CDR3 is TGTGCCAGCAGCTCCCTTTCAGGAGCGGGAGGGCTGGAGACCCAGTACTTC. Amino acids: CASSSLSGAGGLETQYF.

This clonotype has a handful of counts. This chain connects TRBV29-1 to TRBJ2-3; 8 bases fit TRBD2. V was pared by 7 bases and J by 2 bases, with 14 bases of the junction left unmatched. The CDR3 has 16 amino acids. Germline CDR1 is SQVTM and CDR2 is ANQGSEA. Here the CDR3 DNA reads TGCAGCGCCAGGGGTGCGTGGCGGGAGGACACAGATACGCAGTATTTT. This codes for CSARGAWREDTDTQYF.

The chain employs TRBV27 and TRBJ2-3; 8 bases fit TRBD2. CDR1 is MNHEY, CDR2 SMNVEV, per germline (reference sequence). The CDR3 extends over 17 amino acids. The J segment lost 2 bases and the V segment lost 6 bases, leaving 13 bases of the junction unmatched. Here the CDR3 DNA reads TGTGCCAGCAGCAATAGGTGGGCGGGAGGCCCCACAGATACGCAGTATTTT. Its translation: CASSNRWAGGPTDTQYF.

Written as DNA, the CDR3 is TGTGCCAGCAGTTATTCCAAGGGACTAGCGGGAGGGAGTAGTGCTGCAGATACGCAGTATTTT. Its translation: CASSYSKGLAGGSSAADTQYF. The chain carries TRBV6-2 or TRBV6-3 and TRBJ2-3; 16 nucleotides line up with TRBD2. The V and J ends lost 3 bases and 4 bases, in that order; junction bases with no gene match: 16. Germline V gives CDR1 MNHEY, CDR2 SVGEGT. The CDR3 length is 21 residues.